Listed below are T cell receptor beta chains from one sample, sequenced in a study of cytomegalovirus exposure and HLA in healthy donors. Using immunoSEQ multiplex PCR, the repertoire was profiled, and TCRdb retains in-frame clones only, with some absent. This sample carries approximately 89,000 clones, about two thirds of them seen once, and the ten largest clones take 0.95% to 1.5%. The sample comprised PBMCs. These TCRs come from a female donor in good health and CMV-seronegative. The CDR3 runs from the conserved cysteine through the conserved F or W. The D gene is left open where the match is weak. A clone size is listed for some rows: how often the clone was seen (once, few, many), or a class if it is expanded.

D	size	J	length	V	CDR3	DNA
NA	few	TRBJ1-5	13	TRBV6-6	CASGRDSNQPQHF	TGTGCCAGTGGACGGGATAGCAATCAGCCCCAGCATTTT
TRBD2	NA	TRBJ2-3	14	TRBV27	CASSHRRGIDTQYF	TGTGCCAGCAGTCACCGGCGGGGGATAGATACGCAGTATTTT
NA	NA	TRBJ2-6	15	TRBV10-3	CAINTGNSGANVLTF	TGTGCCATCAACACGGGGAACTCTGGGGCCAACGTCCTGACTTTC
NA	few	TRBJ1-2	15	TRBV28	CASSFPGLDYYGYTF	TGTGCCAGCAGTTTCCCGGGCCTCGACTATTATGGCTACACCTTC
TRBD2	NA	TRBJ2-1	14	TRBV30	CAWNPGGVGDEQFF	TGTGCCTGGAACCCGGGAGGGGTGGGAGATGAGCAGTTCTTC
NA	NA	TRBJ1-2	16	TRBV2	CASRVGSPGPSGGNTF	TGTGCCAGCAGGGTGGGATCCCCGGGACCGAGTGGGGGGAACACCTTC
NA	NA	TRBJ1-1	13	TRBV27	CASRGGFDTEAFF	TGTGCCAGCAGAGGGGGTTTCGACACTGAAGCTTTCTTT
NA	NA	TRBJ1-1	13	TRBV27	CASSLGRFTEAFF	TGTGCCAGCAGTTTGGGCCGTTTCACTGAAGCTTTCTTT
NA	NA	TRBJ1-3	15	TRBV7-9	CSSSLEQGRGNAIYF	TGTTCCAGCAGCTTAGAGCAGGGGCGCGGAAACGCCATATATTTT
NA	NA	TRBJ2-1	16	TRBV27	CASSLGGAPAVNEQFF	TGTGCCAGCAGTTTAGGGGGGGCACCGGCGGTCAATGAGCAGTTCTTC
NA	NA	TRBJ2-5	15	TRBV7-7	CASSLGGRTQGTQYF	TGTGCTAGCAGCTTAGGAGGAAGGACCCAGGGGACCCAGTACTTC
NA	few	TRBJ1-1	12	TRBV10-2	CATSDSGTEAFF	TGCGCCACCTCGGACAGTGGGACTGAAGCTTTCTTT
TRBD1	NA	TRBJ1-1	15	TRBV6-6	CASNRGGTANTEAFF	TGTGCCAGCAACCGAGGGGGCACGGCGAACACTGAAGCTTTCTTT
NA	NA	TRBJ1-1	14	TRBV25-1	CASSATALLPEAFF	TGTGCCAGCAGTGCGACAGCTCTTCTCCCTGAAGCTTTCTTT
NA	NA	TRBJ2-6	18	TRBV19	CASSIGTPIFSGANVLTF	TGTGCCAGTAGTATCGGGACTCCAATTTTCTCTGGGGCCAACGTCCTGACTTTC
NA	NA	TRBJ1-2	12	TRBV7-2	CASSVNREGYTF	TGTGCCAGCAGCGTAAACAGGGAGGGCTACACCTTC
NA	NA	TRBJ2-4	16	TRBV4-1	CASSQPGRRAKNIQYF	TGCGCCAGCAGCCAACCTGGGAGGAGAGCCAAAAACATTCAGTACTTC
TRBD1	few	TRBJ1-1	11	TRBV20-1	CSANRGTEAFF	TGCAGTGCTAACAGGGGCACTGAAGCTTTCTTT
NA	NA	TRBJ1-3	13	TRBV29-1	CSVTGLSGNTIYF	TGCAGCGTCACAGGGTTATCTGGAAACACCATATATTTT
TRBD2	NA	TRBJ2-7	15	TRBV30	CAWSVRTSLTIEQYF	TGTGCCTGGAGTGTGCGGACTAGCCTCACGATAGAGCAGTACTTC
TRBD1	NA	TRBJ1-5	15	TRBV5-6	CASSSNRGDNQPQHF	TGTGCCAGCAGCTCGAACAGGGGTGACAATCAGCCCCAGCATTTT
TRBD2	NA	TRBJ2-7	15	TRBV28	CATTDGREGLYEQYF	TGTGCCACCACGGACGGGCGGGAGGGCCTTTACGAGCAGTACTTC